This T cell receptor beta chain comes out of a study of CD4+ T cells in melanoma (dated by TCRdb to the early 2020s). Context from the whole study: Neoantigen-specific CD4+ T cells in human melanoma were investigated in the study.

The germline V gene provides CDR1 WSHSY and CDR2 SAAADI. Reading from cysteine to phenylalanine, the CDR3 counts 13 amino acids. Kept here is only the CDR3 DNA, which spans 39 bases and is read in frame from base 1. Cut back by 0 bases and 1 base, the V and J ends lie 1 base apart. The donors were people with melanoma. As concerns this clone: The target of this receptor is not known. Base-call qualities are not available, and no considerably larger clone is one nucleotide away.

Library prep was done by the immunoSEQ multiplex PCR assay. Here the immuneACCESS table is served through TCRdb, limited to in-frame sequences with V and J called. Missing clones are a known gap in these copies; in checked studies unresolved V genes cover under half, and the rest lacks a known reason. Counted in this sample were fewer than 15,000 clones; roughly 66% of them appeared once. The top ten constitute approximately 15% of the sample. The research as a whole found: The report described a correlation between neoantigen-specific CD4+ T cells and the function of CD8+ T cells, macrophages and B cells. Neoantigen-specific CD4+ T cells in melanoma were reported to have a range of differentiation states.

This sequence was found in a human donor with melanoma. Sequenced: cells from a culture (not recorded whether cultured in vitro). Recombination joined TRBV10-2 with TRBJ2-1; the D gene remains uncertain. CDR3 region: CASSESSYNEQFF. The DNA sequence is TGCGCCAGCAGTGAGTCTTCCTACAATGAGCAGTTCTTC.